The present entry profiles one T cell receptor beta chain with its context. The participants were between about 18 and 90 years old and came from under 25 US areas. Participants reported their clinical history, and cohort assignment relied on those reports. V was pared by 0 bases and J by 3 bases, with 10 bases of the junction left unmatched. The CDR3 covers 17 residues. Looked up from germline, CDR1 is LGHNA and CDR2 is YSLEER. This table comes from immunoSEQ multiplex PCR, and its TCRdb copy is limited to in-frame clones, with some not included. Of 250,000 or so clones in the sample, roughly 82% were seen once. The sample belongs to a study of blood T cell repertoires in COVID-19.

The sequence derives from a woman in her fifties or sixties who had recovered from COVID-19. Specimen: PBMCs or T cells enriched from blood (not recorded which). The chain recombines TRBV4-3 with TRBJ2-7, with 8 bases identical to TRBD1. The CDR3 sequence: CASSQDGQQGVNYEQYF. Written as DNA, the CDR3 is TGCGCCAGCAGCCAAGATGGGCAACAGGGGGTAAACTACGAGCAGTACTTC.